Detailed here is one T cell receptor (beta chain). Its antigen is undetermined. The repertoire was sequenced with immunoSEQ multiplex PCR; TCRdb's copy has only in-frame clones and lacks some. The sample has 40,000 to 45,000 clones, more than 75% seen once. The sample originates from a study of PD-L1 blockade in urothelial cancer. Study-level results: Those with durable benefit had larger increases in tumor-associated blood clones at 3 weeks.

As for time point: peripheral blood 6 weeks after treatment start. CDR3 length: 14 amino acids. Germline V CDR1 and CDR2: LGHNT, FRNRAP. The V gene end was trimmed by 6 bases and the J gene end by 2 bases; junction bases not matched to a gene: 5. This rearrangement joins TRBV12-5 to TRBJ1-1; 8 bases are a match to TRBD1. Sequences were derived from PBMCs, sampled around atezolizumab (anti-PD-L1) treatment. The receptor comes from a man between 65 and 85 years old with urothelial cancer. CDR3 protein: CASGSGGYNTEAFF. The CDR3 region has the DNA TGTGCTAGTGGCTCAGGGGGCTATAACACTGAAGCTTTCTTT.